This T cell receptor (beta chain) was recovered during a study of radiotherapy plus CTLA-4 blockade in lung cancer (dated by TCRdb to the late 2010s). Describing the broader study: Objective responses occurred in 15% to 20% of enrolled patients, and under 40% achieved disease control. Study-wide findings and limitations: The strongest predictors of response, as reported, were early dynamic changes in blood T cell clones along with a rise in serum interferon-beta after radiation. After treatment with radiotherapy and ipilimumab, TCR clones that originated in tumors expanded in peripheral blood.

As for this clone: The specificity of this receptor is unknown. No much larger clonotype is one base removed from it; base qualities were not supplied.

The method was the immunoSEQ multiplex PCR assay. TCRdb holds this immuneACCESS table with in-frame rearrangements only. Some clones are missing; in checked studies, unresolved V genes explain under half, and the rest has no known cause. The sample data list roughly 35,000 clones, and roughly 70% of these were observed just once. Roughly 13% of the sample is taken by the ten largest. The study tested focal radiation therapy combined with CTLA-4 blockade (ipilimumab) in patients with chemo-refractory metastatic non-small-cell lung cancer. V ends up 2 bases short and J 1 base short, with an unmatched junction base count of 6. The germline V gene provides CDR1 SNHLY and CDR2 FYNNEI. Reading from cysteine to phenylalanine, the CDR3 counts 18 amino acids. Solely the CDR3 DNA is kept, with 54 bases framed from the first base.

The source is a human donor with non-small cell lung cancer that progressed on radiotherapy plus ipilimumab. The V and J segments used are TRBV2 and TRBJ2-2; 11 bases in the junction line up with TRBD2. The material sequenced was peripheral blood, taken from a patient treated with radiotherapy plus ipilimumab. The CDR3 loop reads CASSESASGRKNTGELFF. The nucleotide sequence reads as follows: TGTGCCAGCAGTGAATCGGCTAGCGGGAGGAAGAACACCGGGGAGCTGTTTTTT. Extended through the reference TRBV2 and TRBJ2-2 proteins, this CDR3 yields the full variable domain: EPEVTQTPSHQVTQMGQEVILRCVPISNHLYFYWYRQILGQKVEFLVSFYNNEISEKSEIFDDQFSVERPDGSNFTLKIRSTKLEDSAMYFCASSESASGRKNTGELFFGEGSRLTVL.